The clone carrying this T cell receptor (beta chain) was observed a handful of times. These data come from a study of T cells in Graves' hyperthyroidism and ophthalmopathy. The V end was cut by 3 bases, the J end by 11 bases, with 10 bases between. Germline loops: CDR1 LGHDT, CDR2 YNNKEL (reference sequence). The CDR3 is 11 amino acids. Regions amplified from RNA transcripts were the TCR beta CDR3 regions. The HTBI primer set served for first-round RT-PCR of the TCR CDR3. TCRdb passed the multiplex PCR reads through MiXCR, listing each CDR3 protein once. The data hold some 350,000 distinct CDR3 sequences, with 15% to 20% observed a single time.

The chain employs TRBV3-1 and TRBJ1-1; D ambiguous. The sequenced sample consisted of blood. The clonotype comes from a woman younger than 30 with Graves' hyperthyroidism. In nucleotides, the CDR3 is TGTGCCAGCAGCCAGGGGAGGTGGGCTTTCTTT. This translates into CASSQGRWAFF.